Detailed here is one T cell receptor beta chain. This CDR3 comprises 14 residues. Germline loops: CDR1 MGHRA, CDR2 YSYEKL. V shed 2 bases, J shed 8 bases, and the junction held 7 bases outside the gene matches. Method: immunoSEQ multiplex PCR; TCRdb's copy keeps in-frame clones and lacks some. Among tens of thousands of clones listed, 80% to 90% were seen once. The data were obtained in a study of PD-1 blockade in mismatch repair-deficient tumors. Sequencing used peripheral blood, obtained 44 weeks after starting pembrolizumab. The TCR comes from an adult with mismatch repair-deficient cancer. The chain is built from TRBV4-1 and TRBJ2-5; 8 bases align to TRBD2. The CDR3 DNA follows: TGCGCCAGCAGCCAACCCCGGAGCGGGAGAACCCAGTACTTC. This translates into CASSQPRSGRTQYF.